A selection of T cell receptor beta chains follows, all from one sample in a study of shared clonotypes between healthy human individuals. Profiling relied on immunoSEQ multiplex PCR, and the TCRdb table lists in-frame clones only, not all of them. The sample holds fewer than 1.8 million clones; 97% to 99% are singletons and the top ten take approximately 0.38%. Sequenced: naive CD4+ T cells sorted from blood. The receptors were sampled from a man aged 25-40 years in good health. The CDR3 runs from the conserved cysteine through the conserved F or W. D genes are given only for firm matches. The listing skips clone size in some rows; elsewhere it reads once, few, many or a size class.

j_call | clone_size | d_call | v_call | cdr3_nt | cdr3_aa
TRBJ2-7 | NA | NA | TRBV28 | TGTGCCAGCAGTTTAGGGTACAGAGGCTACGAGCAGTACTTC | CASSLGYRGYEQYF
TRBJ2-7 | NA | NA | TRBV4-1 | TGCGCCAGCAGCCCAACAGGGATCTACGAGCAGTACTTC | CASSPTGIYEQYF
TRBJ2-2 | NA | TRBD1 | TRBV9 | TGTGCCAGCAGCGTTCCTGAAACAGGGGTCCCAACCGGGGAGCTGTTTTTT | CASSVPETGVPTGELFF
TRBJ2-1 | once | NA | TRBV7-2 | TGTGCCAGCAGCCCCCAGGGCGCCTACAATGAGCAGTTCTTC | CASSPQGAYNEQFF
TRBJ2-2 | NA | NA | TRBV10-2 | TGCGCCAGCAGTGTAGGTACCGGGGAGCTGTTTTTT | CASSVGTGELFF
TRBJ1-1 | NA | TRBD1 | TRBV6-5 | TGTGCCAGCTCTGACAGGGCTGGAACAAGTGAAGCTTTCTTT | CASSDRAGTSEAFF
TRBJ1-2 | once | NA | TRBV2 | TGTGCCAGCAGTGCCCCGGGAGGCTACACCTTC | CASSAPGGYTF
TRBJ2-1 | NA | TRBD2 | TRBV11-2 | TGTGCCAGCAGCTTAGCGACTAGCGGGAGGTCCAATTTCTTC | CASSLATSGRSNFF
TRBJ1-4 | NA | NA | TRBV7-9 | TGTGCCAGCAGCCCAACCCGGGGGGCGAGGGCTAATGAAAAACTGTTTTTT | CASSPTRGARANEKLFF
TRBJ2-1 | once | NA | TRBV6-1 | TGTGCCAGCAGTGAAGAATTGGTAGCGGAGCTTTACAATGAGCAGTTCTTC | CASSEELVAELYNEQFF
TRBJ2-7 | NA | TRBD1 | TRBV27 | TGTGCCCCCAGGGGGTTATTATTCGAGCAGTACTTC | CAPRGLLFEQYF
TRBJ2-3 | NA | NA | TRBV2 | TGTGCCAGCTCCGGGCGGAGGCTTAGCACAGATACGCAGTATTTT | CASSGRRLSTDTQYF
TRBJ1-1 | NA | NA | TRBV7-6 | TGTGCCAGCAGCTTAGAGATTCGGCAGAACTCTGGGGCTTTCTTT | CASSLEIRQNSGAFF
TRBJ2-3 | NA | TRBD2 | TRBV5-1 | TGCGCCAGCAGCTTATCTCTAGCGGGAGTGGCAGATACGCAGTATTTT | CASSLSLAGVADTQYF
TRBJ2-3 | NA | NA | TRBV6-1 | TGTGCCAGCAGTCTTAACCCGACAGATACGCAGTATTTT | CASSLNPTDTQYF
TRBJ1-5 | NA | TRBD1 | TRBV15 | TGTGCCACCAGCACAGGACCCGGGACAGGGACTCAGCCCCAGCATTTT | CATSTGPGTGTQPQHF
TRBJ2-7 | NA | TRBD1 | TRBV6-1 | TGTGCCAGCAGAGCTGGACAGGGTGGTCCCTACGAGCAGTACTTC | CASRAGQGGPYEQYF
TRBJ2-2 | NA | TRBD2 | TRBV5-1 | TGCGCCAGCAGCTCGCTAGTCCTCGGACTAGCGAACACCGGGGAGCTGTTTTTT | CASSSLVLGLANTGELFF
TRBJ1-1 | NA | NA | TRBV2 | TGTGCCAGCAGTGTGGAGACGGCCACTGAAGCTTTCTTT | CASSVETATEAFF
TRBJ2-5 | NA | NA | TRBV5-1 | TGCGCCAGCAGCTATGATCGGACCCAGTACTTC | CASSYDRTQYF
TRBJ2-2 | NA | NA | TRBV5-5 | TGTGCCAGCAGCTTTGTGACAGGGAACACCGGGGAGCTGTTTTTT | CASSFVTGNTGELFF
TRBJ2-3 | NA | TRBD1 | TRBV18 | TGTGCCAGCTCACCACCCCCTAGACAGGGGGCTATCGAGACAGATACGCAGTATTTT | CASSPPPRQGAIETDTQYF
TRBJ2-1 | NA | NA | TRBV7-3 | TGTGCCAGCAGTCCAAGCTCCTACAATGAGCAGTTCTTC | CASSPSSYNEQFF
TRBJ1-1 | NA | NA | TRBV2 | TGTGCCAGCAGTCAAGGGTATGAAGCTTTCTTT | CASSQGYEAFF
TRBJ2-1 | NA | NA | TRBV4-1 | TGCGCCAGCAGCCAAGCTCGGACCTACAATGAGCAGTTCTTC | CASSQARTYNEQFF
TRBJ1-4 | NA | NA | TRBV18 | TGTGCCAGCTCACCTGGCGAGGAAAAACTGTTTTTT | CASSPGEEKLFF
TRBJ2-7 | once | NA | TRBV28 | TGTGCCAGCAGCACCCCCGGACATGCCTACGAGCAGTACTTC | CASSTPGHAYEQYF
TRBJ1-1 | NA | NA | TRBV30 | TGTGCCTGGAGTGTAGGGGCGGGGGCGACTGAAGCTTTCTTT | CAWSVGAGATEAFF
TRBJ2-2 | once | NA | TRBV28 | TGTGCCAGCAGTTTACCCCAAAGGGAGCTGTTTTTT | CASSLPQRELFF
TRBJ1-2 | NA | NA | TRBV4-3 | TGCGCCAGCAGCCGATCGGACAGTTCAATTTATGGCTACACCTTC | CASSRSDSSIYGYTF
TRBJ2-5 | NA | NA | TRBV29-1 | TGCAGCGTTCGGCGGGACCAAGAGACCCAGTACTTC | CSVRRDQETQYF
TRBJ2-7 | NA | TRBD1 | TRBV9 | TGTGCCAGCAGCTACTCCGGGACAGCAACCTACGAGCAGTACTTC | CASSYSGTATYEQYF
TRBJ2-7 | NA | NA | TRBV5-6 | TGTGCCAGCACCTTGGTTGTAGGCCCAGGGAACTCCTACGAGCAGTACTTC | CASTLVVGPGNSYEQYF
TRBJ2-7 | NA | TRBD2 | TRBV2 | TGTGCCAGCAGCGGACAGGGATACCACAGGACTAGCGGGGGGGACTCCTACGAGCAGTACTTC | CASSGQGYHRTSGGDSYEQYF
TRBJ1-1 | NA | NA | TRBV11-2 | TGTGCCAGCAGCCGTGATGAGGGACCTTCGGTTTTCTTT | CASSRDEGPSVFF
TRBJ2-2 | NA | NA | TRBV30 | TGTGCCTGGAGTGTATTGGCAGTTAACACCGGGGAGCTGTTTTTT | CAWSVLAVNTGELFF
TRBJ2-5 | NA | NA | TRBV7-9 | TGTGCCAGCAGCTTAGGACAGCCCACGGAAACTGAGACCCAGTACTTC | CASSLGQPTETETQYF
TRBJ2-7 | once | TRBD2 | TRBV7-6 | TGTGCCAGCAGTTTAAGCGGGGATTACGAGCAGTACTTC | CASSLSGDYEQYF
TRBJ2-1 | NA | NA | TRBV14 | TGTGCCAGCAGCCGATTCGTAGAGCCAGCCGCCAATGAGCAGTTCTTC | CASSRFVEPAANEQFF
TRBJ2-1 | NA | NA | TRBV5-1 | TGCGCCAGCAGTTGGGGGGGCGGAAATGAGCAGTTCTTC | CASSWGGGNEQFF
TRBJ1-4 | NA | NA | TRBV27 | TGTGCCAGCAGTTTAAGTCGAACAGCAACTAATGAAAAACTGTTTTTT | CASSLSRTATNEKLFF
TRBJ2-2 | once | TRBD2 | TRBV5-1 | TGCGCCAGCAGCTTGGCTAGCGGGAGGGCGAACACCGGGGAGCTGTTTTTT | CASSLASGRANTGELFF
TRBJ2-2 | NA | TRBD2 | TRBV28 | TGTGCCAGCAGTTTGCGGGGGAGAGGAACCGGGGAGCTGTTTTTT | CASSLRGRGTGELFF
TRBJ1-5 | NA | NA | TRBV6-1 | TGTGCCAGCAGTGAAGCAGCCAGATACAATCAGCCCCAGCATTTT | CASSEAARYNQPQHF
TRBJ1-5 | NA | TRBD1 | TRBV19 | TGTGCCAGTAGGTCAGGGGGCGGGAGGCCCCAGCATTTT | CASRSGGGRPQHF
TRBJ2-5 | NA | NA | TRBV25-1 | TGTGCCAGCAGTGAAGGGGATGGGAGGAGTGAGACCCAGTACTTC | CASSEGDGRSETQYF
TRBJ2-5 | NA | NA | TRBV30 | TGTGCCTGGATTGGACAGAACCAAGAGACCCAGTACTTC | CAWIGQNQETQYF
TRBJ2-1 | NA | TRBD2 | TRBV5-1 | TGCGCCAGCAGCCCGGGGACTAGCGGCAATGAGCAGTTCTTC | CASSPGTSGNEQFF
TRBJ1-5 | NA | NA | TRBV11-2 | TGTGCCAGCAGCTTCAGGAGCTCCAATCAGCCCCAGCATTTT | CASSFRSSNQPQHF
TRBJ2-5 | NA | NA | TRBV6-6 | TGTGCCAGCAGACCCGGGACATACCAAGAGACCCAGTACTTC | CASRPGTYQETQYF
TRBJ2-1 | NA | TRBD1 | TRBV5-1 | TGCGCCAGCAGCTTGTCATCACGCGGGACAGGGGACTCCTACAATGAGCAGTTCTTC | CASSLSSRGTGDSYNEQFF
TRBJ2-1 | NA | TRBD2 | TRBV6-4 | TGTGCCAGCAGTGATGTCGGGAGGGCCCAAGAGCAGTTCTTC | CASSDVGRAQEQFF